This T cell receptor beta chain was profiled in a study of cytotoxic CD8 clonotypes in ibrutinib-treated CLL. Study information: An average of 255,043 productive templates and around 100,000 productive rearrangements was obtained per sample.

Study results and caveats: On treatment, the uncommon public clonotypes contracted or remained stable. Baseline values of clonality outstripped age-matched healthy donors and followed circulating CD8+ T-cell counts.

Germline values: CDR1 SGHAT, CDR2 FQNNGV. The CDR3 length is 15 residues. Trimming stripped 5 bases from V and 0 bases from J, with 13 bases between. Investigators sought sequencing depths of between 1 in 200,000 and 1 in 1 million T cells. Profiling relied on immunoSEQ multiplex PCR, and the TCRdb table lists in-frame clones only, not all of them. The sample holds fewer than 150,000 clones, 84% seen once. Details on this clone: Its antigen is currently unknown.

J is TRBJ1-1 and V is TRBV11-2, with D maybe TRBD1 (6 bases). Sequenced material: PBMCs, taken after 24 months of ibrutinib treatment. The receptor was isolated from a human donor with chronic lymphocytic leukemia. The CDR3, as DNA: TGTGCCAGCAGCCCACGGACAGCGCTGAACACTGAAGCTTTCTTT. Translation: CASSPRTALNTEAFF.